This TCR beta chain was captured by sequencing in a study of Graves' ophthalmopathy and Graves' hyperthyroidism (dated by TCRdb to 2016 to 2019). Regarding the research as a whole: Peripheral blood was collected at initial diagnosis, before any treatment. In total, around 140 blood samples were TCR-sequenced: 43 ophthalmopathy, approximately 75 hyperthyroidism and roughly 17 hyperthyroidism-to-ophthalmopathy patients. Once sampling was done, hyperthyroidism patients were given methimazole at a starting dose of 30 mg daily, while ophthalmopathy patients were given high-dose intravenous methylprednisolone. The study used signatures of the TCR beta repertoire to tell Graves' ophthalmopathy apart from Graves' hyperthyroidism and to predict which patients would progress to ophthalmopathy. In more than 5 hyperthyroidism patients, the T-cell repertoire of thyroid tissue was compared with the T-cell repertoire of blood. An independent validation cohort comprised some 18 hyperthyroidism patients and over 15 patients who later progressed from hyperthyroidism to ophthalmopathy. To explore V-J signatures that separate ophthalmopathy from hyperthyroidism, a discovery set of about a hundred patients was enrolled, consisting of 40 to 45 with ophthalmopathy and fewer than 60 with stable hyperthyroidism. Beyond this particular receptor, the publication reports: Among expanded thyroid clonotypes with frequency above 0.001, most also showed up in blood, which suggests that blood repertoires may reflect the thyroid immune response. In validation, the model predicted ophthalmopathy progression with more than 70% sensitivity and less than 80% specificity; roughly 11 predicted patients were CT-confirmed with GO in a median of about 7.1 months. No statistical method was used to set the sample size in advance, and the investigators knew which group each participant was assigned to. In cross-validation, the 13-signature model distinguished ophthalmopathy from stable hyperthyroidism with more than 85% sensitivity and around 84% specificity, while in the test set the corresponding values were about 79% and 69%.

The CDR3 covers 13 residues, taking in both the cysteine and the phenylalanine. Here the CDR3 DNA is all that survives: 39 bases in frame from base 1. Between the V and J ends, shortened by 5 bases and 11 bases respectively, the junction contains 13 bases. Based on the germline V gene (reference sequence), the CDR1 and CDR2 sequences are LNHNV and YYDKDF. Remarks on this clonotype: This receptor's antigen is unknown. No qualities accompany the bases; no much larger clone lies one base away.

The ophthalmopathy patients had moderately to severely active disease, with a Clinical Activity Score of 3 or higher, a NOSPECS grade of 4 or higher, and a disease duration of less than 3 months. Patients with other autoimmune diseases, uncontrolled infections, pregnancy or lactation were excluded from the study. Diagnosis was based on clinical symptoms, serum thyroxine, TRAb, thyroid ultrasound and orbital computed tomography. Ficoll-Paque density gradient centrifugation was used to isolate PBMCs from around 10 ml of fresh peripheral blood. Total RNA was extracted with Trizol reagent and quality-checked on an Agilent 2100 Bioanalyzer. TCR beta CDR3 regions were amplified from RNA transcripts for repertoire sequencing. The first round was an RT-PCR using HTBI primers with the Qiagen OneStep RT-PCR kit, and this first round was followed by a second-round multiplex PCR, then size selection and purification. Libraries were sequenced on an Illumina HiSeq2000 using paired-end 100 bp reads. Per the authors' processing: Reads were processed with SOAPnuke, discarding reads with adapters, uncalled bases, mean Phred below 15, or no exact constant-primer or identifier match. COPE v1.2.5 was used to merge the high-quality paired reads. Each unique nucleotide sequence was treated as a clonotype, and MiTCR v1.1 was used to align the clonotypes to the IMGT TRB V, D and J references. The analysis was limited to V-J combinations with a frequency above 0.0001, which together covered approximately 99% of the repertoires. For each V-J combination, a TCR clonal expansion and chaos score was defined as F50 clonal expansion divided by the chaos observed in the TCRdist matrix. Welch's t-statistics and random forest were used to reduce the features to 10 to 15 V-J combinations, which were then used as input to a naive Bayes classifier. Thyroid-blood repertoire similarity was quantified with the Morisita-Horn index. TCRdb itself trimmed the public reads at Q25 with fastp, ran MiXCR and retained productive beta chains. One record per CDR3 amino acid sequence lists the most common genes and DNA. Clone size and V and J calls follow TCRdb, not the original study. A total of hundreds of thousands of distinct CDR3 sequences appear in this sample, over 40% of them only once. Jointly, the top ten make up more than 3% of the sample.

Recombination joined TRBV15 with TRBJ1-6; TRBD1 is a weak D gene call, 5 bases matching. The specimen was peripheral blood. The sequence derives from an adult man with Graves' ophthalmopathy. This receptor has the CDR3 CATSSLGEAPLHF. The nucleotides are TGTGCCACCAGCTCTCTGGGGGAAGCACCCCTCCACTTT.